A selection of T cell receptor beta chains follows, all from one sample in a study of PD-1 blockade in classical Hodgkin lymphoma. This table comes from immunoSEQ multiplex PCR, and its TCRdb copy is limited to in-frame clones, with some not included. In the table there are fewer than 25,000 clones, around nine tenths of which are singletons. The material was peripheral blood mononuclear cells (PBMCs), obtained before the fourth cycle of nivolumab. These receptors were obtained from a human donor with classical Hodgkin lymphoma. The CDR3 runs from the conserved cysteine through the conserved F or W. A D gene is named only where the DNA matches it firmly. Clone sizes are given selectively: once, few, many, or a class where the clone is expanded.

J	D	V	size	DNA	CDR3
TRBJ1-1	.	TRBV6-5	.	TGTGCCAGCAGTGGTCGGATAGGGGGCACTGAAGCTTTCTTT	CASSGRIGGTEAFF
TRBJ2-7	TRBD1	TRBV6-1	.	TGTGCCACTCAGCCCGGACAGGGGTTGGGCGAGCAGTACTTC	CATQPGQGLGEQYF
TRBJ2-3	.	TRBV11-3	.	TGTGCCAGCCCTGGACAAAGCACAGATACGCAGTATTTT	CASPGQSTDTQYF
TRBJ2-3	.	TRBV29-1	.	TGCAGCGCCACAGGGGACTCTGGGGGTCCCACAGATACGCAGTATTTT	CSATGDSGGPTDTQYF
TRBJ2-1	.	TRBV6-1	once	TGTGCCAGCAGTGAAAGGTGGGGGCTGGCGGGAGCTAAGAATGAGCAGTTCTTC	CASSERWGLAGAKNEQFF
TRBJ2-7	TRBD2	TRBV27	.	TGTGCCAGCAAGAAAGCGGGGAGTACCGAGCAGTACTTC	CASKKAGSTEQYF
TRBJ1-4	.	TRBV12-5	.	TGTGCTAGTGGTCCTGGCGGGGGGGGACTTAATGAAAAACTGTTTTTT	CASGPGGGGLNEKLFF
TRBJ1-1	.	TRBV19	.	TGTGCCAGTAGTATAGGGGGATTCATGAACACTGAAGCTTTCTTT	CASSIGGFMNTEAFF
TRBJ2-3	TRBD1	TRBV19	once	TGTGCCAGTAGCCAAGGACAGGAGGATACGCAGTATTTT	CASSQGQEDTQYF
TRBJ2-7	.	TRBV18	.	TGTGCCAGCTCACCAACGGCTGGAAACTACGAGCAGTACTTC	CASSPTAGNYEQYF
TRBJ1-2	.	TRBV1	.	TGCACCAGCAGCCAAGAGACACAGGGTGGTAACTATGGCTACACCTTC	CTSSQETQGGNYGYTF
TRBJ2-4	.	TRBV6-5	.	TGTGCCACCCAGACTGAGGCCAAAAACATTCAGTACTTC	CATQTEAKNIQYF
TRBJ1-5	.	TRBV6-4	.	TGTGCCAGCAGTGAAGGGGGTAGCAATCAGCCCCAGCATTTT	CASSEGGSNQPQHF